The 3 T cell receptor beta chains below all came from one sample that was sequenced in a study of beta chain features in type 1 diabetes. Study-wide results and limits: Significant though moderate, a shortening of TCRB CDR3s appeared in all four CD4+ subsets of Type 1 diabetes patients.

All of the isolated RNA was reverse transcribed, so expressed TCRB transcripts were sequenced. The data were produced by immunoSEQ multiplex PCR, yet TCRdb's version contains in-frame clones alone and is incomplete. The sample lists about 120,000 clones; less than 20% were seen once. These receptors have no identified antigens. The sample comprised central memory CD4+ T cells from blood. These receptors were taken from a man aged 25-40 years with type 1 diabetes.

This chain links TRBV2 with TRBJ2-5, with 7 bases matching TRBD2. This CDR3 region has 14 residues. The V gene end was trimmed by 6 bases and the J gene end by 2 bases; junction bases not matched to a gene: 6. CDR1 SNHLY and CDR2 FYNNEI come from the germline V gene. DNA for the CDR3: TGTGCCAGCAGGAGGGGAGGGAGTCAAGAGACCCAGTACTTC. Translation gives CASRRGGSQETQYF. The whole variable domain, filled in from reference TRBV2 and TRBJ2-5, reads EPEVTQTPSHQVTQMGQEVILRCVPISNHLYFYWYRQILGQKVEFLVSFYNNEISEKSEIFDDQFSVERPDGSNFTLKIRSTKLEDSAMYFCASRRGGSQETQYFGPGTRLLVL.

This chain connects TRBV28 to TRBJ2-5; perhaps TRBD1 as D (6 bases). The germline V gene has CDR1 MDHEN and CDR2 SYDVKM. CDR3 length: 15 residues. V dropped 3 bases and J dropped 7 bases, with 18 bases sitting between them. The CDR3 DNA reads TGTGCCAGCAGTTTCTCCGCTGAGGGCAGGGGGACCCAGTACTTC. Amino acids: CASSFSAEGRGTQYF.

This clone was counted between two and nine times. The chain uses TRBV7-9 and TRBJ2-3; no clear D gene. Trimming removed 1 base from V and 6 bases from J, with 11 bases in between. The germline CDR1 and CDR2 sequences are SEHNR and FQNEAQ (reference sequence). This CDR3 is built from 14 residues. The CDR3 is CASSLDIGLDTQYF. CDR3 in DNA: TGTGCCAGCAGCTTAGATATAGGTCTGGATACGCAGTATTTT.